The 32 T cell receptor beta chains below all came from one sample that was sequenced in a study of CD8+CD57+ T cells in acquired aplastic anemia. CDR3 and TCR beta VDJ profiling relied on genomic DNA as the template. TCRdb called the reads again in MiXCR, with one record for every CDR3 protein. This table holds approximately 160,000 distinct CDR3 sequences, just under 45% found once. The sequenced sample was sorted CD4+, CD8+, or CD8+CD57+ T cells (not recorded which) from PBMCs. These receptors all stem from a human donor in good health.

This chain joins TRBV19 and TRBJ1-2; no clear D gene. V was clipped by 7 bases and J by 5 bases, with 14 bases between them. This CDR3 comprises 13 residues. Germline CDR1 is LNHDA and CDR2 is SQIVND (reference sequence). DNA of the CDR3: TGTGCCAGTACCCTGGACTGGCGGTATGGCTACACCTTC. Translated: CASTLDWRYGYTF.

As concerns this clonotype: A single base separates this from a much larger clone, so it may be a read error. J is TRBJ2-7 and V is TRBV6-1; unclear D gene. Trimming cost V 7 bases and J 3 bases, with 7 bases left between them. Germline V lookup: CDR1 MNHNS, CDR2 SASEGT. This CDR3 has 11 residues. This CDR3 reads CASMDRYEQYF. CDR3 sequence (DNA): TGTGCCAGCATGGACCGCTACGAGCAGTACTTC.

This rearrangement joins TRBV30 to TRBJ2-1; D not certain. This CDR3 has 13 residues. V dropped 3 bases and J dropped 5 bases, with 11 bases sitting between them. Looked up from germline, CDR1 is GTSNPN and CDR2 is SVGIG (reference sequence). The DNA of the CDR3 is TGTGCCTGGAGAGAAGCGAAAGACAATGAGCAGTTCTTC. This translates into CAWREAKDNEQFF.

There are a few counts of this clonotype. A read error may explain this, as a much larger clone is one base away. The V and J genes are TRBV12-3 or TRBV12-4 and TRBJ2-7, with D perhaps given as TRBD1 or TRBD2 (5 bases each). Trimming took off 8 bases at V and 3 bases at J, with 5 bases between the two ends. The CDR3 loop spans 10 amino acids. For the CDR3, the DNA is TGTGCCAGCGGGGGCTACGAGCAGTACTTC. Amino acids: CASGGYEQYF.

The genes are TRBV7-3 and TRBJ2-1; TRBD1 is a possible D gene (6 bases). V was trimmed by 4 bases and J by 5 bases, leaving 9 bases between them. The CDR3 contains 13 residues. The germline CDR1 and CDR2 sequences are SGHTA and FQGTGA. CDR3 in DNA: TGTGCCAGCAGCTCCAACAGGGACAATGAGCAGTTCTTC. Protein: CASSSNRDNEQFF.

This clonotype was detected only a few times. The chain joins TRBV30 to TRBJ1-2; D is uncertain. This CDR3 spans 12 amino acids. In germline, CDR1 is GTSNPN, CDR2 SVGIG (reference sequence). The V end was cut by 0 bases, the J end by 5 bases, with 7 bases between. The CDR3 loop is CAWSVYAYGYTF. The CDR3 DNA follows: TGTGCCTGGAGTGTGTACGCTTATGGCTACACCTTC.

The sample holds a few counts of this clonotype. The gene calls are TRBV20-1 and TRBJ1-5, with TRBD1 matching over 9 bases. The CDR3 contains 15 residues. V trimming: 3 bases; J trimming: 4 bases; junction bases outside the gene matches: 7. Looked up from germline, CDR1 is DFQATT and CDR2 is SNEGSKA (reference sequence). Written as DNA, the CDR3 is TGCAGTGCTAGTCTGACCGGGACAGGGAATCAGCCCCAGCATTTT. It specifies CSASLTGTGNQPQHF.

This rearrangement joins TRBV2 to TRBJ2-7, with D tentatively TRBD1 or TRBD2 (6 bases each). The CDR3 has 13 amino acids. The V end was cut by 11 bases, the J end by 3 bases, with 17 bases between. Germline V gene data show CDR1 as SNHLY and CDR2 as FYNNEI. CDR3 bases: TGTGCCGGAGGGGGAGAAAAGGGCTACGAGCAGTACTTC. Translating it yields CAGGGEKGYEQYF.

The chain has TRBV24-1 and TRBJ2-5; D not resolved. The CDR3 has 13 amino acids. V was cut by 4 bases and J by 5 bases, with 10 bases left in between. The V gene's germline CDR1 is KGHDR and CDR2 SFDVKD. For the CDR3, the DNA is TGTGCCACCAGTGAGGCGGTCGGTGAGACCCAGTACTTC. It translates to CATSEAVGETQYF.

There are many counts of this clonotype. In DNA, the CDR3 is TGTGCCAGCGCAGACAGGGGGCGCGGAGAGACCCAGTACTTC. Its protein product is CASADRGRGETQYF. This chain connects TRBV11-3 to TRBJ2-5, with TRBD1 matching 10 bases. V shed 8 bases and J 4 bases; nucleotides not matched to a gene: 7. The CDR3 sequence is 14 residues long. CDR1 is SGHNT and CDR2 is YENEEA in the germline V gene.

This clonotype was counted only a few times. The V gene is TRBV24-1, the J gene TRBJ2-3; 7 bases align to TRBD2. J gave up 4 bases and V 5 bases, and 5 bases lay outside the gene matches. The CDR3 is 14 amino acids. Germline V gene data show CDR1 as KGHDR and CDR2 as SFDVKD. The CDR3 region has the DNA TGTGCCACCAGTGTGGGGGGGGTCGCAGATACGCAGTATTTT. Protein product: CATSVGGVADTQYF.

This clonotype was seen ten or more times. The V gene is TRBV12-3 or TRBV12-4, the J gene TRBJ2-2, with D possibly TRBD2 on 6 matching bases. This CDR3 spans 15 amino acids. Between the trimmed V and J ends, which lost 2 bases and 4 bases, there was a span of 11 bases. The CDR3 coding sequence is TGTGCCAGCAGTTTAAGTAGCGGAGTCACCGGGGAGCTGTTTTTT. Encoded protein: CASSLSSGVTGELFF.

This clonotype was observed many times. The rearrangement uses TRBV7-2 and TRBJ1-6; a possible D gene is TRBD1 (6 bases). The CDR3 contains 14 residues. Germline lookup yields CDR1 SGHTA and CDR2 FQGNSA. Trimming shortened V by 2 bases and J by 8 bases, and 10 bases separated the two germline ends. CDR3 protein: CASSLLGGDSPLHF. The CDR3 region has the DNA TGTGCCAGCAGCTTATTAGGGGGTGATTCACCCCTCCACTTT.

On this clonotype itself: A much bigger clone sits one base away, suggesting this may be a read error. V and J are TRBV5-1 and TRBJ1-1, with D possibly TRBD1 on 5 matching bases. Germline CDR1 reads SGHRS; CDR2 reads YFSETQ. This CDR3 spans 16 amino acids. Trimming took off 5 bases at V and 0 bases at J, with 17 bases between the two ends. CDR3 sequence reads: CASRPDSYSMNTEAFF. Written as DNA, the CDR3 is TGCGCCAGCAGACCCGACAGCTACTCCATGAACACTGAAGCTTTCTTT.

This clonotype was found a few times. Since a much larger clone is just one base distant, this may be a read error. The CDR3 DNA reads TGTGCCCGTAGTATTCGGCGGGAGGTGGGTCAAGAGACCCAGTACTTC. Translated, it gives CARSIRREVGQETQYF. The rearrangement links TRBV19 to TRBJ2-5; TRBD2 matches at 8 bases. CDR3 length: 16 residues. Germline assignment: CDR1 LNHDA and CDR2 SQIVND (reference sequence). Using reference TRBV19 and TRBJ2-5 for the parts outside the CDR3, the full variable domain is DGGITQSPKYLFRKEGQNVTLSCEQNLNHDAMYWYRQDPGQGLRLIYYSQIVNDFQKGDIAEGYSVSREKKESFPLTVTSAQKNPTAFYLCARSIRREVGQETQYFGPGTRLLVL.

Details on this clonotype: A much bigger clone sits one base away, suggesting this may be a read error. V and J are TRBV29-1 and TRBJ2-4; the match to TRBD2 covers 11 bases. CDR1 is SQVTM and CDR2 is ANQGSEA in the germline V gene. The CDR3 sequence is 17 residues long. J gave up 3 bases and V 4 bases, and 11 bases lay outside the gene matches. As DNA, the CDR3 is TGCAGCGTTGTGGATAGCGGGGGGGTCGGCGACAAAAACATTCAGTACTTC. It yields the protein CSVVDSGGVGDKNIQYF.

On this clonotype itself: Since a much larger clone is just one base distant, this may be a read error. V and J are TRBV14 and TRBJ2-1; 8 nucleotides agree with TRBD2. The J segment lost 10 bases and the V segment lost 3 bases, leaving 8 bases of the junction unmatched. The CDR3 is made up of 14 amino acids. Germline CDR1 and CDR2: SGHDN and FVKESK. CDR3 sequence (DNA): TGTGCCAGCAGCCAGTACCTATTAGCGGGGGAGCAGTTCTTC. Amino acids: CASSQYLLAGEQFF.

This clonotype was detected a few times. A much larger clone lies one base from this, so it may be a read error. The chain employs TRBV7-9 and TRBJ2-1; TRBD2 agrees at 12 bases. Germline CDR1 SEHNR, CDR2 FQNEAQ (reference sequence). The CDR3 contains 16 residues. The CDR3 coding sequence is TGTGCCAGCAGCCTAGGACTAGCGGGAACCTACAATGAGCAGCTCTTC. This sequence encodes CASSLGLAGTYNEQLF.

V and J are TRBV18 and TRBJ2-5; 7 bases agree with TRBD1. V dropped 3 bases and J dropped 3; count of bases not matched to a gene: 1. Germline loops: CDR1 KGHSH, CDR2 LQKENI. The CDR3 covers 13 residues. CDR3 coding DNA: TGTGCCAGCTCACCCGGGACAGAAGAGACCCAGTACTTC. This codes for CASSPGTEETQYF. The variable domain in full, with the rest retrieved from reference TRBV18 and TRBJ2-5, is NAGVMQNPRHLVRRRGQEARLRCSPMKGHSHVYWYRQLPEEGLKFMVYLQKENIIDESGMPKERFSAEFPKEGPSILRIQQVVRGDSAAYFCASSPGTEETQYFGPGTRLLVL.

This clonotype was seen many times. The genes are TRBV4-1 and TRBJ1-1, with 7 nucleotides matching TRBD1. The CDR3 is made up of 14 amino acids. Per germline, CDR1 MGHRA and CDR2 YSYEKL. J lost 5 bases, V lost 6 bases, and 9 bases had no gene match. CDR3 DNA sequence: TGCGCCAGCAGGAACAGACAGGGAGTGACTGAAGCTTTCTTT. Protein: CASRNRQGVTEAFF.

This clonotype is labeled medium-sized. V is TRBV14 and J is TRBJ1-1; D remains ambiguous. Trimming removed 4 bases at V and 5 bases at J, with 8 bases between. The CDR3 has 12 amino acids. Germline CDR1 reads SGHDN; CDR2 reads FVKESK. CDR3 sequence reads: CASSPGGTEAFF. The CDR3 DNA sequence: TGTGCCAGCAGCCCCGGTGGAACTGAAGCTTTCTTT.

This chain connects TRBV15 to TRBJ1-1, with D tentatively TRBD1 (5 bases). Germline values: CDR1 LNHNV, CDR2 YYDKDF (reference sequence). V was cut by 0 bases and J by 3 bases, with 8 bases left in between. The CDR3 consists of 14 residues. CDR3 sequence reads: CATSRDPGDTEAFF. The CDR3 region has the DNA TGTGCCACCAGCAGAGATCCGGGGGACACTGAAGCTTTCTTT.

The chain recombines TRBV24-1 with TRBJ1-5; D ambiguous. V dropped 7 bases and J dropped 5 bases, with 17 bases sitting between them. Germline V gene data show CDR1 as KGHDR and CDR2 as SFDVKD. CDR3 length: 15 amino acids. As DNA, the CDR3 is TGTGCCACCAGCGAAGAGTGGTGCCGGCATCAGCCCCAGCATTTT. Translated, it gives CATSEEWCRHQPQHF.

The V call is TRBV7-3, the J call TRBJ1-1, with D maybe TRBD1 (6 bases). Germline V gives CDR1 SGHTA, CDR2 FQGTGA. This CDR3 comprises 14 residues. V was cut by 4 bases and J by 2 bases, with 11 bases left in between. The DNA of the CDR3 is TGTGCCAGCAGCTGGAACAGGGTTAACACTGAAGCTTTCTTT. Its translation is CASSWNRVNTEAFF.

The chain employs TRBV11-2 and TRBJ1-3; TRBD1 might be the D (6 bases). CDR3 length: 15 residues. Trimming shortened V by 5 bases and J by 4 bases, and 15 bases separated the two germline ends. Per germline, CDR1 SGHAT and CDR2 FQNNGV. The CDR3 region is CASSDLRGGGNTIYF. The DNA for the CDR3 is TGTGCCAGCAGCGATTTAAGGGGGGGAGGAAACACCATATATTTT.

This clonotype has at least ten counts. V usage is TRBV6-5 and J usage is TRBJ2-3, with unresolved D. V was clipped by 2 bases and J by 0 bases, with 12 bases between them. The germline V gene encodes CDR1 MNHEY and CDR2 SVGAGI. The CDR3 loop spans 16 amino acids. CDR3 nucleotide sequence: TGTGCCAGCAGTTACGGCGGTCCCTCTAGCACAGATACGCAGTATTTT. Protein: CASSYGGPSSTDTQYF.

The rearrangement uses TRBV7-2 and TRBJ2-7; D uncertain. This CDR3 has 14 amino acids. Germline V gene data show CDR1 as SGHTA and CDR2 as FQGNSA. V was shortened by 1 base and J by 3 bases, with 10 bases between the two germline ends. The CDR3 loop is CASSLGLKHYEQYF. The CDR3 region has the DNA TGTGCCAGCAGCTTAGGGCTGAAGCACTACGAGCAGTACTTC.

This chain connects TRBV6-2 or TRBV6-3 to TRBJ1-1; a possible D gene is TRBD1 (6 bases). The V gene lost 6 bases and the J gene lost 6 bases, with 14 bases spanning the gap. The CDR3 loop spans 13 amino acids. Germline V gene lookup returns CDR1 MNHEY and CDR2 SVGEGT. This chain's CDR3 is CASSRQGRAEAFF. The CDR3 nucleotides are TGTGCCAGCAGCCGCCAGGGGAGAGCTGAAGCTTTCTTT.

Details on this clonotype: One base away lies a much larger clone, so this may be a sequencing read error. The chain couples TRBV11-2 to TRBJ2-1; perhaps TRBD2 as D (7 bases). CDR1 is SGHAT and CDR2 is FQNNGV in the germline V gene. The CDR3 has 11 amino acids. The chain's CDR3 is CASSLDGGQLF. For the CDR3, the DNA is TGTGCCAGCAGCTTAGACGGGGGGCAGCTCTTC.

CDR3 bases: TGTGCCAGCAGCCCCGCCGGGGGTGATTCACCCCTCCACTTT. As protein: CASSPAGGDSPLHF. The V and J genes are TRBV7-6 and TRBJ1-6; maybe TRBD1 (5 bases). The germline gives CDR1 SGHVS, CDR2 FNYEAQ. The CDR3 is 14 amino acids. The V end lost 5 bases, the J end lost 8 bases, and 13 bases lay between the germline ends. Drawing the rest from reference TRBV7-6 and TRBJ1-6, the complete variable domain is GAGVSQSPRYKVTKRGQDVALRCDPISGHVSLYWYRQALGQGPEFLTYFNYEAQQDKSGLPNDRFSAERPEGSISTLTIQRTEQRDSAMYRCASSPAGGDSPLHFGNGTRLTVT.

The rearrangement uses TRBV10-3 and TRBJ2-1; 12 bases map to TRBD2. Per the germline V gene, CDR1 is ENHRY and CDR2 is SYGVKD. Trimming took 3 bases from V and 7 from J; bases not matched to a gene: 7. This CDR3 region has 16 residues. CDR3 bases: TGTGCCATCAGTGACGCTAGCGGGGGGGCCGGGAATGAGCAGTTCTTC. Protein product: CAISDASGGAGNEQFF.

This sequence joins TRBV7-9 and TRBJ1-1, with D uncertain. The germline V gene has CDR1 SEHNR and CDR2 FQNEAQ (reference sequence). Trimming took off 2 bases at V and 10 bases at J, with 5 bases between the two ends. This CDR3 region has 10 residues. The CDR3 region has the DNA TGTGCCAGCAGCTTATTGAGAGCTTTCTTT. Protein product: CASSLLRAFF.